These T cell receptor beta chains were read from a single sample in a study of cytomegalovirus exposure and HLA in healthy donors. This table comes from immunoSEQ multiplex PCR, and its TCRdb copy is limited to in-frame clones, with some not included. This listing includes fewer than 30,000 clones. Sequenced sample: PBMCs. These TCRs come from a man aged 30 to 39 in good health and CMV-seronegative. Each CDR3 is given without its conserved first and last residue.

j_gene: TRBJ1-3; v_gene: TRBV19; CDR3aa: ASSINRDSGNTIY
j_gene: TRBJ2-1; v_gene: TRBV6-1; CDR3aa: ASDSGIAYNEQF
j_gene: TRBJ2-7; v_gene: TRBV6-5; CDR3aa: ASRPKPSSYEQY
j_gene: TRBJ1-2; v_gene: TRBV7-9; CDR3aa: ASSSGQGST
j_gene: TRBJ1-2; v_gene: TRBV7-3; CDR3aa: ASSLTPREGYT
j_gene: TRBJ1-3; v_gene: TRBV7-9; CDR3aa: ASSRPGTGVNTIY
j_gene: TRBJ1-3; v_gene: TRBV7-9; CDR3aa: ASSFYSGNTIY
j_gene: TRBJ2-1; v_gene: TRBV6-4; CDR3aa: ASSELTGAGEQF
j_gene: TRBJ2-7; v_gene: TRBV7-7; CDR3aa: ASSLAGSGATYEQY
j_gene: TRBJ1-4; v_gene: TRBV18; CDR3aa: ASSPQGTGGGKLF
j_gene: TRBJ2-1; v_gene: TRBV4-2; CDR3aa: ASSQDPSGGAPNEQF
j_gene: TRBJ2-5; v_gene: TRBV4-3; CDR3aa: ASSQVTGQETQY
j_gene: TRBJ2-7; v_gene: TRBV27; CDR3aa: ASTRRGSYEQY
j_gene: TRBJ2-7; v_gene: TRBV7-9; CDR3aa: ASSLGQGLFEQY
j_gene: TRBJ2-5; v_gene: TRBV5-1; CDR3aa: ASSSGSGGETQY
j_gene: TRBJ1-6; v_gene: TRBV19; CDR3aa: ASSIGAEGSPLH
j_gene: TRBJ2-3; v_gene: TRBV28; CDR3aa: ASNGPSGSLDTQY
j_gene: TRBJ2-1; v_gene: TRBV15; CDR3aa: ATSTHGTSSYNEQF
j_gene: TRBJ1-5; v_gene: TRBV6-1; CDR3aa: ASSEVGAAQPQH
j_gene: TRBJ1-2; v_gene: TRBV28; CDR3aa: ASNIDRGYGYT
j_gene: TRBJ2-5; v_gene: TRBV5-4; CDR3aa: ASSFSLAGAETQY
j_gene: TRBJ1-4; v_gene: TRBV5-5; CDR3aa: ASSWGGPEEKLF
j_gene: TRBJ2-7; v_gene: TRBV29-1; CDR3aa: SFGTSGRAKQY